The 9 T cell receptor beta chains below come from one sample, sequenced in a study of blood T cells in healthy people across ages. A sample-barcoded 5' primer and a J-beta primer mix were used in a second PCR of about 7 to 12 cycles. Using its own MiXCR run on the 5' RACE reads, TCRdb lists one record per CDR3 protein. The sample lists 1.5 million to 2 million distinct CDR3 sequences; 28% were seen once. The sequencing input was blood. These receptors originate from a woman aged 25 to 45 in good health.

The rearrangement joins TRBV14 to TRBJ1-2; TRBD1 agrees at 7 bases. CDR1 is SGHDN and CDR2 is FVKESK in the germline V gene. V trimming: 4 bases; J trimming: 3 bases; junction bases outside the gene matches: 14. This CDR3 contains 17 residues. The CDR3 DNA follows: TGTGCCAGCAGCCGATTCCACAGGGGCCGCACGGACTATGGCTACACCTTC. Encoded protein: CASSRFHRGRTDYGYTF.

The table lists this clonotype with a few counts. The CDR3 DNA reads as TGTGCCAGCAGCCTCCGGGACAGGGATAGCGATGAGCAGTTCTTC. Amino acids: CASSLRDRDSDEQFF. The rearrangement links TRBV11-2 to TRBJ2-1; 9 nucleotides line up with TRBD1. Unmatched junction bases numbered 10, after V lost 5 bases and J lost 8 bases. From germline, CDR1 is SGHAT and CDR2 FQNNGV. This CDR3 has 15 amino acids.

The genes are TRBV20-1 and TRBJ2-7; 7 bases are a match to TRBD2. Germline lookup yields CDR1 DFQATT and CDR2 SNEGSKA (reference sequence). The CDR3 has 15 amino acids. The V gene end was trimmed by 0 bases and the J gene end by 2 bases; junction bases not matched to a gene: 7. Here the CDR3 DNA reads TGCAGTGCTAGAGATTCCTTAAGCGGGGCCTACGAGCAGTACTTC. Translation: CSARDSLSGAYEQYF.

This clonotype was found a few times. The rearrangement links TRBV7-9 to TRBJ2-5; 9 nucleotides match TRBD2. The CDR3 has 14 residues. V was pared by 7 bases and J by 1 base, with 4 bases of the junction left unmatched. CDR1 SEHNR and CDR2 FQNEAQ come from the germline V gene (reference sequence). This CDR3 reads CASTSGGLQETQYF. The CDR3 bases are TGTGCCAGCACGAGCGGGGGGCTCCAAGAGACCCAGTACTTC.

This chain uses TRBV7-2 with TRBJ1-2; 7 bases match TRBD1. The CDR3 runs 15 residues. Per the germline V gene, CDR1 is SGHTA and CDR2 is FQGNSA. J lost 4 bases, V lost 5 bases, and 10 bases had no gene match. The chain's CDR3 is CASSQAGDRSYGYTF. The CDR3 DNA sequence: TGTGCCAGCAGCCAGGCGGGGGACAGATCCTATGGCTACACCTTC.

This CDR3 is CAVGQGARSPLHF. CDR3 bases: TGTGCCGTGGGCCAGGGGGCGCGTTCACCCCTCCACTTT. The gene calls are TRBV6-5 and TRBJ1-6, with 8 bases identical to TRBD1. Germline V gene sequence: CDR1 MNHEY, CDR2 SVGAGI. The CDR3 totals 13 residues. With 11 bases clipped from V and 9 bases from J, the junction kept 9 bases outside the gene matches.

A note on this clonotype: A clone one base away is much larger, so this may be a read error. Here the CDR3 reads CSARGGPSGYYEQDF. The DNA for the CDR3 is TGCAGTGCTAGAGGGGGACCGAGCGGGTACTACGAGCAGGACTTC. The V call is TRBV20-1, the J call TRBJ2-7; TRBD2 might be the D (6 bases). The CDR3 covers 15 residues. The germline CDR1 and CDR2 sequences are DFQATT and SNEGSKA (reference sequence).

This clonotype has just a few counts. At one end the junction does not follow the germline gene, possibly because of a read error. The chain joins TRBV20-1 to TRBJ1-2; possibly TRBD1 for D (5 bases). The CDR3 covers 12 residues. Germline CDR1 DFQATT, CDR2 SNEGSKA (reference sequence). CDR3 amino acids: CSTRRGDYGYTF. For the CDR3, the DNA is TGCAGTACTAGAAGAGGGGACTATGGCTACACCTTC.

V gene TRBV20-1 combines with J gene TRBJ2-3; 11 bases agree with TRBD2. The CDR3 is 15 residues long. The trim removed 5 bases at V and 1 base at J, leaving 5 bases unmatched. The germline V gene encodes CDR1 DFQATT and CDR2 SNEGSKA (reference sequence). CDR3 in DNA: TGCAGTGCTGGAAGGACTAGCGGGCGCACAGATACGCAGTATTTT. This codes for CSAGRTSGRTDTQYF.